This is a list of T cell receptor beta chains from one sample in a study of blood T cell repertoires in COVID-19. Assay: immunoSEQ multiplex PCR; the TCRdb copy retains only in-frame clones and omits some. This sample carries 150,000 to 200,000 clones, approximately 83% of them seen once, and the ten largest clones take over 2.5%. The sample taken for sequencing was peripheral blood. Receptor source: a man aged 60 to 75 with acute or convalescent COVID-19. Each CDR3 is given with its conserved first and last residue. Each record gives: D gene, CDR3 length, V gene, J gene, clone size, CDR3 DNA, CDR3 protein. A D gene is named only where the DNA matches it firmly. The size field is filled for only some rows; it gives once, few, many or a size class.

NA	16	TRBV5-6	TRBJ2-3	NA	TGTGCCAGCAGTTCTGCACCCCAGGACTGGGCAGATACGCAGTATTTT	CASSSAPQDWADTQYF
TRBD1	15	TRBV18	TRBJ1-6	NA	TGTGCCAGCTCACTGGACAGGGGGGCCAATTCACCCCTCCACTTT	CASSLDRGANSPLHF
TRBD1	12	TRBV2	TRBJ1-5	NA	TGTGCCAGTTCAGGGGGCGTCCAGCCCCAGCATTTT	CASSGGVQPQHF
NA	14	TRBV18	TRBJ1-5	once	TGTGCCAGTAGAAGGGACTATAGCAATCAGCCCCAGCATTTT	CASRRDYSNQPQHF
NA	14	TRBV6-5	TRBJ2-5	NA	TGTGCCAGCAGTTTTCGAACAGTCCGAGAGACCCAGTACTTC	CASSFRTVRETQYF
NA	13	TRBV2	TRBJ2-5	NA	TGTGCCAGCAGTGAAGTGCTGCGGATGACCCAGTACTTC	CASSEVLRMTQYF
NA	12	TRBV19	TRBJ2-7	NA	TGTGGATCTAGGGGGTTCAGGGACGAGCAGTACTTC	CGSRGFRDEQYF
TRBD2	15	TRBV6-6	TRBJ2-3	NA	TGTGCCAGCAGGGGGAGCGGGAGGCGCACAGATACGCAGTATTTT	CASRGSGRRTDTQYF
NA	17	TRBV21-1	TRBJ2-1	NA	TGTGCCAGCAGCAAAACCTCTATGCCCCTCTCCTACAATGAGCAGTTCTTC	CASSKTSMPLSYNEQFF
TRBD2	15	TRBV7-3	TRBJ2-1	NA	TGTGCCAGCAGTCCCAGCGGGACCTCCTACAATGAGCAGTTCTTC	CASSPSGTSYNEQFF
TRBD2	15	TRBV5-1	TRBJ2-1	NA	TGCGCCAGCAGCTGGACTAGCGGAAACAACAATGAGCAGTTCTTC	CASSWTSGNNNEQFF
TRBD1	15	TRBV7-9	TRBJ1-2	NA	TGTGCCAGCAGCTTGTCCGGGACAGGGGGCTGGGGCTACACCTTC	CASSLSGTGGWGYTF
NA	14	TRBV9	TRBJ1-2	NA	TGTGCCAGCAGCCCTTCCGGGACTGACTATGGCTACACCTTC	CASSPSGTDYGYTF
NA	15	TRBV18	TRBJ2-3	NA	TGTGCCAGCTCACCACCGGGAGTCGGCCCAGATACGCAGTATTTT	CASSPPGVGPDTQYF
TRBD1	14	TRBV3-1/TRBV3-2	TRBJ1-4	NA	TGTGCCAGCAGCCGACAGGGGGGGAGTGAAAAACTGTTTTTT	CASSRQGGSEKLFF
TRBD1	15	TRBV9	TRBJ1-1	NA	TGTGCCAGCAGCGTCTCCGGACAGGGGGGCACTGAAGCTTTCTTT	CASSVSGQGGTEAFF
TRBD2	17	TRBV4-2	TRBJ2-2	NA	TGTGCCAGCAGCCAAGAGTCGTGGCGGGAGCGCACCGGGGAGCTGTTTTTT	CASSQESWRERTGELFF
TRBD1	13	TRBV9	TRBJ1-1	few	TGTGCCAGCAGCCCCTTGACAGGGGGTGAAGCTTTCTTT	CASSPLTGGEAFF
TRBD2	17	TRBV7-2	TRBJ2-2	few	TGTGCCAGCAGCTTAGGAGGCGGGAGGTCGAACACCGGGGAGCTGTTTTTT	CASSLGGGRSNTGELFF
TRBD2	16	TRBV27	TRBJ2-5	once	TGTGCCAGCAGTTTATCCCACACTAGCGGGATGGAGACCCAGTACTTC	CASSLSHTSGMETQYF
TRBD2	17	TRBV9	TRBJ2-1	NA	TGTGCCAGCAGCGTAGGAGGACTAGCGGGAGGGCCAGTTGAGCAGTTCTTC	CASSVGGLAGGPVEQFF
NA	12	TRBV2	TRBJ2-7	NA	TGTGCCACCCGACTAGTCTCCTACGAGCAGTACTTC	CATRLVSYEQYF
NA	10	TRBV10-3	TRBJ2-7	NA	TGTGCCACGCGGTCCTACGAGCAGTACTTC	CATRSYEQYF
TRBD1	15	TRBV27	TRBJ1-4	NA	TGTGCCAGCACCAAAATTCCGGGACAGGGCAAAAAACTGTTTTTT	CASTKIPGQGKKLFF
NA	14	TRBV7-2	TRBJ2-5	once	TGTGCCAGCAGCCACCGGGTGGAAGCGGAGACCCAGTACTTC	CASSHRVEAETQYF
NA	13	TRBV27	TRBJ2-1	NA	TGTGCCAGCAGCTCGGCTAGCTCGCGTGAGCAGTTCTTC	CASSSASSREQFF
NA	14	TRBV7-2	TRBJ2-7	NA	TGTGCCAGCAGCCCTCCGACAAGGACCTACGAGCAGTACTTC	CASSPPTRTYEQYF
NA	13	TRBV5-6	TRBJ2-6	NA	TGTGCCAGCAGCTCTGGTGGTGAGAGGGTCCTGACTTTC	CASSSGGERVLTF
TRBD1	13	TRBV30	TRBJ2-7	once	TGTGCCTGGAAGGGACAGGGGGCCTACGAGCAGTACTTC	CAWKGQGAYEQYF
NA	13	TRBV2	TRBJ1-5	NA	TGTGCCAGCCGACAGAGAAGCAATCAGCCCCAGCATTTT	CASRQRSNQPQHF
TRBD2	14	TRBV18	TRBJ2-7	NA	TGTGCCAGCTCACCACCCGGGGGGTCAAACGAGCAGTACTTC	CASSPPGGSNEQYF
TRBD1	14	TRBV5-5	TRBJ1-4	NA	TGTGCCAGCAGCTCCCTGGACAGGAGAGGAAAACTGTTTTTT	CASSSLDRRGKLFF
NA	13	TRBV27	TRBJ1-4	NA	TGTGCCAGCAGCCAACAGGGAGTTGAAAAACTGTTTTTT	CASSQQGVEKLFF
TRBD1	14	TRBV5-1	TRBJ2-7	NA	TGCGCCAGCAGCTTGGCCGGGACAGCCTACGAGCAGTACTTC	CASSLAGTAYEQYF
TRBD1	14	TRBV7-2	TRBJ1-2	few	TGTGCCAGCAGCGTCGACAGGGGGCATGAGGGCTACACCTTC	CASSVDRGHEGYTF
TRBD2	15	TRBV6-2/TRBV6-3	TRBJ2-5	few	TGTGCCAGCAGTTCCTCCGGGACTAGCAGAGAGACCCAGTACTTC	CASSSSGTSRETQYF
TRBD1	15	TRBV9	TRBJ1-2	NA	TGTGCCAGCAGCCCCTTCGGACAGGGGGCGCAAGGCTACACCTTC	CASSPFGQGAQGYTF
NA	13	TRBV5-5	TRBJ2-5	NA	TGTGCCAGCAGCTTGGAAAGCAGGGAGACCCAGTACTTC	CASSLESRETQYF
TRBD2	15	TRBV5-5	TRBJ2-3	NA	TGTGCCAGCAGCGGAATAGCGGGAGACACAGATACGCAGTATTTT	CASSGIAGDTDTQYF
NA	15	TRBV27	TRBJ2-1	NA	TGTGCCAGCAGTTTATTGGGCCAGCGGGTAAATGAGCAGTTCTTC	CASSLLGQRVNEQFF
TRBD1	15	TRBV7-9	TRBJ2-7	NA	TGTGCCAGCAGCTTTTTGGACAGGGGTACCTACGAGCAGTACTTC	CASSFLDRGTYEQYF
NA	12	TRBV7-2	TRBJ1-1	NA	TGTGCCAGCAGCTTTTCCGGGACAGAAGCTTTCTTT	CASSFSGTEAFF
TRBD1	16	TRBV5-1	TRBJ2-5	once	TGCGCCAGCAGCCCAGGGGGTGGACTGGGGTATGAGACCCAGTACTTC	CASSPGGGLGYETQYF
NA	17	TRBV19	TRBJ2-1	NA	TGTGCCAGTAGTATAGATCCGGGGGATTTTGCTTACAATGAGCAGTTCTTC	CASSIDPGDFAYNEQFF
TRBD1	14	TRBV28	TRBJ2-7	NA	TGTGCCAGCAGCCTTGACAGGGGTATGGACGAGCAGTACTTC	CASSLDRGMDEQYF
TRBD1	13	TRBV6-5	TRBJ2-7	few	TGTGCCAGCACCGGGACAGGGGGCTACGAGCAGTACTTC	CASTGTGGYEQYF
TRBD1	15	TRBV19	TRBJ1-6	NA	TGTGCCACTGAAACCCGGGACAGAAATAATTCACCCCTCCACTTT	CATETRDRNNSPLHF
NA	14	TRBV5-4	TRBJ1-2	many	TGTGCCAGCAGCTTTTTCGGGAATATCTATGGCTACACCTTC	CASSFFGNIYGYTF
NA	15	TRBV14	TRBJ2-2	few	TGTGCCAGCAGCCAAGACCCTCTAGTTCTCGGGGAGCTGTTTTTT	CASSQDPLVLGELFF
TRBD2	16	TRBV7-2	TRBJ2-5	NA	TGTGCCAGCAGCTTAGGACTAGCGGGAGGCACAGAGACCCAGTACTTC	CASSLGLAGGTETQYF
TRBD1	15	TRBV5-1	TRBJ1-2	NA	TGCGCCAGCAGCCAAAGAGCGGGACAGGGGGCAGGCTACACCTTC	CASSQRAGQGAGYTF
NA	15	TRBV5-6	TRBJ2-1	NA	TGTGCCAGCAGCTCGCGGAGACTCACCTACAATGAGCAGTTCTTC	CASSSRRLTYNEQFF
TRBD2	15	TRBV30	TRBJ2-7	NA	TGTGCCTGGAGTGGACCGGGACTAGCAGGCGACGAGCAGTACTTC	CAWSGPGLAGDEQYF